This T cell receptor (beta chain) is drawn from a study of blood T cell repertoires in COVID-19. Study context: The United States, Italy and Spain were the sources of the acute and convalescent COVID-19 samples. The cDNA or gDNA used as material had been derived from T cells, B-cell-depleted T cells, or PBMCs.

V was clipped by 6 bases and J by 2 bases; unmatched bases: 7. The germline CDR1 and CDR2 sequences are SEHNR and FQNEAQ (reference sequence). The CDR3 runs 15 residues. Original processing notes: Quantification of nucleated cells was approximated via reference gene primer amplification. Repertoires were generated with immunoSEQ multiplex PCR, while TCRdb's copy carries only in-frame clones and drops some. V and J calls and clone size are given by that table; D and trimming were obtained from the DNA. The sample consists of 250,000 to 300,000 clones, over 75% of them appearing once. V gene TRBV7-9 combines with J gene TRBJ1-1, with 9 bases that match TRBD1. This receptor was taken from a woman aged 55-70 years with acute or convalescent COVID-19. The sample comprised peripheral blood. The CDR3: CASSRQGGFNTEAFF. The CDR3 coding sequence is TGTGCCAGCAGTAGACAGGGGGGTTTTAACACTGAAGCTTTCTTT.